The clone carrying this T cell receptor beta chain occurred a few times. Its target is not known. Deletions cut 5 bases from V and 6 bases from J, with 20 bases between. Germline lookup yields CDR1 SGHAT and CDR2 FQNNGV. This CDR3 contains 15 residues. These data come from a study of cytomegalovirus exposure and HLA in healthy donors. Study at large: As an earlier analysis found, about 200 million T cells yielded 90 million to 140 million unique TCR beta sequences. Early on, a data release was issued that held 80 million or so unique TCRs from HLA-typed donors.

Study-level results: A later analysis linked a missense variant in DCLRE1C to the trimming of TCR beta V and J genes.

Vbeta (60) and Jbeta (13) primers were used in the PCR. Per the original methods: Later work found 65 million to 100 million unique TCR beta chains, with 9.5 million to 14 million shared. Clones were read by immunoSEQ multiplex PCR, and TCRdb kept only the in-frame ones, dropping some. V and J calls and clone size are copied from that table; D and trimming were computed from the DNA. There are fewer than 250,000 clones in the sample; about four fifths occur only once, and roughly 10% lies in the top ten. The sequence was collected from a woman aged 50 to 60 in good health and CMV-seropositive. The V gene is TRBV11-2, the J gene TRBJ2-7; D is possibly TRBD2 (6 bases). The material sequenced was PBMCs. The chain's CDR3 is CASSRPGGFRREQYF. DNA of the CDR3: TGTGCCAGCAGCCGACCTGGGGGGTTCAGACGCGAGCAGTACTTC.